This TCR beta chain is drawn from a study of regulatory dendritic cells for organ transplantation. Profiling relied on immunoSEQ multiplex PCR, and the TCRdb table lists in-frame clones only, not all of them. This sample has 25,000 to 30,000 clones, with more than 70% found just once. This CDR3 has 15 amino acids. The trim removed 9 bases at V and 2 bases at J, leaving 8 bases unmatched. Germline V gene sequence: CDR1 ENHRY, CDR2 SYGVKD. Naive CD45RA+ and memory CD45RO+ CD4+ or CD8+ T cells were FACS-sorted. Sequencing used naive CD8+ T cells from blood. Noted subset: CD45RA+ naive T cells. The V and J genes are TRBV10-3 and TRBJ1-2; TRBD1 matches at 11 bases. This TCR was recovered from a human donor in good health. The CDR3 coding sequence is TGTGCCATTACCCTAGGACAGGGGGCCAACTATGGCTACACCTTC. The encoded protein is CAITLGQGANYGYTF.